The rows below give T cell receptor beta chains drawn from one sample of a study of CD8+CD57+ T cells in acquired aplastic anemia. TCRdb reanalysed the reads using MiXCR and keeps one entry per CDR3 protein. Of 300,000 or so distinct CDR3 sequences in the sample, 45% to 65% were seen once. Sequenced input: sorted CD4+, CD8+, or CD8+CD57+ T cells (not recorded which) from PBMCs. The receptor set was obtained from a human donor with severe aplastic anemia or a healthy control (not recorded which). The CDR3 runs from the conserved cysteine through the conserved F or W. Fields, in order: D gene, clone size, V gene, J gene, CDR3 protein, CDR3 DNA. A D gene is named only where the DNA matches it firmly. The size of a clone is reported for some rows only, either as once, few or many, or as a class for expanded clones.

.	few	TRBV7-8	TRBJ2-3	CASSLGLGRTDTQYF	TGTGCCAGCAGCTTAGGGCTAGGGCGCACAGATACGCAGTATTTT
TRBD1	.	TRBV24-1	TRBJ2-3	CATSVGTGTDTQYF	TGTGCCACCAGTGTTGGGACAGGCACAGATACGCAGTATTTT
.	.	TRBV7-9	TRBJ1-5	CASSPVGGWGNQPQHF	TGTGCCAGCAGCCCAGTTGGGGGCTGGGGCAATCAGCCCCAGCATTTT
.	many	TRBV14	TRBJ1-2	CASSQGRNYGYTF	TGTGCCAGCAGCCAAGGGCGGAATTATGGCTACACCTTC
.	.	TRBV12-3/TRBV12-4	TRBJ2-7	CASSEASQGVHEQYF	TGTGCCAGCAGTGAAGCGTCGCAGGGAGTACACGAGCAGTACTTC
.	.	TRBV7-9	TRBJ2-5	CASSFLGAETQYF	TGTGCCAGCAGCTTTCTAGGAGCAGAGACCCAGTACTTC
TRBD2	once	TRBV7-3	TRBJ2-1	CASSLSGRLADSYNEQFF	TGTGCCAGCAGCTTATCCGGTAGGCTAGCGGACTCCTACAATGAGCAGTTCTTC
.	.	TRBV11-2	TRBJ1-6	CASSLVAGKYYSPLHF	TGTGCCAGCAGCTTAGTGGCAGGGAAGTACTATTCACCCCTCCACTTT
.	.	TRBV10-3	TRBJ1-5	CATSPTGGNQPQHF	TGTGCCACTAGTCCCACAGGCGGCAATCAGCCCCAGCATTTT
.	many	TRBV6-5	TRBJ2-1	CASTDGYNEQFF	TGTGCCAGCACAGACGGTTACAATGAGCAGTTCTTC
TRBD1	many	TRBV6-6	TRBJ2-2	CASSYKGATGELFF	TGTGCCAGCAGTTACAAGGGGGCCACCGGGGAGCTGTTTTTT
.	.	TRBV6-5	TRBJ2-1	CASSYDQGSYNEQFF	TGTGCCAGCAGTTACGATCAAGGATCCTACAATGAGCAGTTCTTC
.	many	TRBV12-3/TRBV12-4	TRBJ2-2	CASSLDLATRELFF	TGTGCCAGCAGTTTGGACCTGGCGACCCGGGAGCTGTTTTTT
.	.	TRBV19	TRBJ2-1	CASSIVLRRNEQFF	TGTGCCAGTAGTATAGTGCTGAGGCGGAATGAGCAGTTCTTC
TRBD1	few	TRBV2	TRBJ2-7	CASTLPGGSYEQYF	TGTGCCAGCACTTTGCCAGGGGGCTCCTACGAGCAGTACTTC
TRBD1	few	TRBV7-9	TRBJ2-7	CASSLKLGTAEYF	TGTGCCAGCAGCTTAAAGTTAGGGACAGCTGAGTACTTC
TRBD1	many	TRBV7-3	TRBJ2-3	CASSLRFGQESTDTQYF	TGTGCCAGCAGCTTACGGTTCGGACAGGAGAGCACAGATACGCAGTATTTT
.	.	TRBV15	TRBJ2-1	CATSRDRSSYNEQFF	TGTGCCACCAGCAGAGACAGGAGCTCCTACAATGAGCAGTTCTTC
TRBD1	.	TRBV29-1	TRBJ1-2	CSVGTGSYGYTF	TGCAGCGTTGGGACAGGCTCCTATGGCTACACCTTC
.	many	TRBV6-6	TRBJ2-3	CASSYPHSERDNTDTQYF	TGTGCCAGCAGTTACCCCCACTCCGAGCGGGACAACACAGATACGCAGTATTTT
.	.	TRBV2	TRBJ2-4	CAIQTAAKNIQYF	TGTGCCATTCAGACAGCCGCCAAAAACATTCAGTACTTC
.	.	TRBV6-6	TRBJ2-1	CASSYTWPYNEQFF	TGTGCCAGCAGTTACACCTGGCCCTACAATGAGCAGTTCTTC
.	many	TRBV6-5	TRBJ2-5	CASTTLGRSQYF	TGTGCCAGTACTACGCTGGGGAGGTCCCAGTACTTC
.	many	TRBV7-9	TRBJ2-2	CASSRRTSGITAGELFF	TGTGCCAGCAGCCGGAGAACATCCGGTATTACGGCCGGGGAGCTGTTTTTT
.	many	TRBV7-6	TRBJ1-2	CASSLVPGTYGYTF	TGTGCCAGCAGCTTAGTCCCCGGGACCTATGGCTACACCTTC
.	many	TRBV11-2	TRBJ1-1	CASSLGQGTDTEAFF	TGTGCCAGCAGCTTAGGTCAGGGGACGGACACTGAAGCTTTCTTT
TRBD2	once	TRBV5-6	TRBJ2-1	CASRTFLAGGLVGSYNEQFF	TGTGCCAGCAGAACCTTCTTAGCGGGGGGTCTAGTGGGCTCCTACAATGAGCAGTTCTTC
.	.	TRBV9	TRBJ1-6	CASSPGPYTNSPLHF	TGTGCCAGCAGCCCAGGACCTTACACCAATTCACCCCTCCACTTT
.	few	TRBV7-2	TRBJ1-6	CASSLAQEATLHF	TGTGCCAGCAGCTTAGCGCAGGAAGCCACCCTCCACTTT
.	.	TRBV20-1	TRBJ2-1	CSARDPDRATNEQFF	TGCAGTGCTAGAGACCCGGATCGAGCGACGAATGAGCAGTTCTTC
.	.	TRBV7-3	TRBJ1-6	CASRKDTQNSPLHF	TGCGCCAGCAGAAAGGACACCCAAAATTCACCCCTCCACTTT
TRBD1	.	TRBV10-3	TRBJ2-2	CAIRQGSGTGELFF	TGTGCCATCAGACAGGGGAGCGGCACCGGGGAGCTGTTTTTT
.	.	TRBV6-1	TRBJ1-1	CASSVGQKNTEAFF	TGTGCCAGCAGTGTTGGACAGAAGAACACTGAAGCTTTCTTT
.	.	TRBV11-3	TRBJ2-3	CASSLALADTQYF	TGTGCCAGCAGCTTAGCCCTAGCGGATACGCAGTATTTT
TRBD2	.	TRBV2	TRBJ2-7	CAIIARGGPYEQYF	TGTGCTATTATCGCACGGGGGGGGCCTTACGAGCAGTACTTC
.	few	TRBV20-1	TRBJ1-1	CSAGVRQNTEAFF	TGCAGTGCTGGAGTCCGACAGAACACTGAAGCTTTCTTT
.	.	TRBV7-9	TRBJ2-3	CASSLDWSDTQYF	TGTGCCAGCAGCTTAGACTGGTCCGATACGCAGTATTTT
.	.	TRBV20-1	TRBJ1-1	CSPWREGGTEAFF	TGCAGTCCCTGGAGAGAGGGAGGCACTGAAGCTTTCTTT
.	few	TRBV29-1	TRBJ1-4	CSVEEWGGDEKLFF	TGCAGCGTTGAAGAGTGGGGTGGTGATGAAAAACTGTTTTTT
TRBD1	.	TRBV20-1	TRBJ1-2	CSARALNRGVDGYTF	TGCAGTGCTAGAGCTTTAAACAGGGGCGTCGATGGCTACACCTTC
.	.	TRBV14	TRBJ2-7	CTSSLVVHYEQYF	TGTACCAGCAGCTTAGTCGTCCACTACGAGCAGTACTTC
.	.	TRBV7-8	TRBJ2-6	CASALLGGFGANVLTF	TGTGCCAGCGCATTACTAGGGGGTTTCGGGGCCAACGTCCTGACTTTC
.	many	TRBV5-1	TRBJ2-7	CASSVTSLNLGEQYF	TGCGCCAGCAGCGTGACTAGTTTAAACTTGGGCGAGCAGTACTTC
.	.	TRBV7-9	TRBJ1-2	CASSFEGLRGYTF	TGTGCCAGCAGTTTTGAGGGTCTACGTGGCTACACCTTC
.	few	TRBV10-2	TRBJ2-1	CASSGHSRGEQFF	TGCGCCAGCAGTGGCCACTCTAGGGGTGAGCAGTTCTTC
.	.	TRBV20-1	TRBJ1-6	CSARDTSRGTNNSPLHF	TGCAGTGCTAGAGATACCTCCCGAGGGACCAATAATTCACCCCTCCACTTT
.	.	TRBV4-1	TRBJ1-2	CASSQRVEGLYGYTF	TGCGCCAGCAGCCAGAGGGTGGAGGGACTCTATGGCTACACCTTC
TRBD2	.	TRBV2	TRBJ2-3	CASSGASGSDTQYF	TGTGCCAGCAGTGGGGCTAGCGGGTCAGATACGCAGTATTTT
.	.	TRBV7-3	TRBJ1-6	CASSPGPSISPLHF	TGTGCCAGCAGCCCGGGGCCTTCAATTTCACCCCTCCACTTT
.	.	TRBV7-2	TRBJ2-3	CASSPSDTDTQYF	TGTGCCAGCAGCCCCTCAGACACAGATACGCAGTATTTT
.	few	TRBV7-2	TRBJ1-2	CASSFPTSYGYTF	TGTGCCAGCAGCTTCCCGACTAGCTATGGCTACACCTTC
.	.	TRBV29-1	TRBJ2-1	CSVEAVEQFF	TGCAGCGTTGAAGCGGTTGAGCAGTTCTTC
TRBD1	.	TRBV7-2	TRBJ1-6	CASSLPRTGNSPLHF	TGTGCCAGCAGCTTACCACGGACAGGGAATTCACCCCTCCACTTT
TRBD2	once	TRBV2	TRBJ2-7	CASSEVSAGGPSSEQYF	TGTGCCAGCAGTGAAGTTTCAGCGGGAGGGCCTAGTTCCGAGCAGTACTTC
.	.	TRBV7-9	TRBJ1-2	CASSLVQGLVPNYGYTF	TGTGCCAGCAGCTTAGTGCAAGGACTAGTACCTAACTATGGCTACACCTTC